This T cell receptor (beta chain) derives from a study of blood T cell repertoires in COVID-19. Overall study: The samples span acute and convalescent COVID-19 from the United States, Italy and Spain. The analysed material was cDNA or gDNA that came from T cells, B-cell-depleted T cells, or PBMCs.

The table came from immunoSEQ multiplex PCR; TCRdb's copy has only in-frame clones and leaves some out. The data hold around 95,000 clones, with almost 80% observed a single time. The CDR3 has 13 amino acids. The V gene's germline CDR1 is MNHNS and CDR2 SASEGT. The V gene end was trimmed by 2 bases and the J gene end by 5 bases; junction bases not matched to a gene: 0. J is TRBJ1-5 and V is TRBV6-1; TRBD1 matches 7 bases. The sample consisted of peripheral blood. This clonotype was obtained from a man aged 65 to 85 with active or convalescent COVID-19. The CDR3 reads CASSETGDQPQHF. DNA of the CDR3: TGTGCCAGCAGTGAAACAGGGGATCAGCCCCAGCATTTT.